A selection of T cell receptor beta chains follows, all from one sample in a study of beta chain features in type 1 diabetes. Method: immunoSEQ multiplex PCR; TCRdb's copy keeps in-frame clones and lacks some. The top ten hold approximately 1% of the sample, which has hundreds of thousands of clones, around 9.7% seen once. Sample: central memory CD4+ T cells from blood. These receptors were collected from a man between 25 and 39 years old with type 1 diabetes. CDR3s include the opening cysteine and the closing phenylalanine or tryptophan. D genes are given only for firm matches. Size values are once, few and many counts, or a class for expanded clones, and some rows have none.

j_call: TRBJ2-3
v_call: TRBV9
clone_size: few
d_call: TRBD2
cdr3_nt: TGTGCCAGCAGCGCCCGGACTATTGCGGGGGGCACAGATACGCAGTATTTT
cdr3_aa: CASSARTIAGGTDTQYF

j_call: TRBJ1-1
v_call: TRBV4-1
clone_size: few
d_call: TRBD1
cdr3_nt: TGCGCCAGCAGTCTACAGGGGGCGGAAACTGAAGCTTTCTTT
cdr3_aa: CASSLQGAETEAFF

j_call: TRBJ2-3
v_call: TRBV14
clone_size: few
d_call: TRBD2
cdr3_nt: TGTGCCAGCAGCCAAGATTATGGCGGGGGGCACACAGATACGCAGTATTTT
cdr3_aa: CASSQDYGGGHTDTQYF

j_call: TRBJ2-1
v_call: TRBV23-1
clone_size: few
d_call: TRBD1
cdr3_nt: TGCGCCAGCAGTCAATCGGGCCTGGACAGGGGGTTCAATGAGCAGTTCTTC
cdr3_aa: CASSQSGLDRGFNEQFF

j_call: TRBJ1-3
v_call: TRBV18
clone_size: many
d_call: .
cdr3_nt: TGTGCCAGCTCACCGCTGACCAGCGACTCTGGAAACACCATATATTTT
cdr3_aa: CASSPLTSDSGNTIYF

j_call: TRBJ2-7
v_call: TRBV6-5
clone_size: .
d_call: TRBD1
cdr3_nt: TGTGCCAGCAGTTACAACCCAGGGGGCATCGGGGAGCAGTACTTC
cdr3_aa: CASSYNPGGIGEQYF

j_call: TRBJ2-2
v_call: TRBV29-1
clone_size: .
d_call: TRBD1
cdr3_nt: TGCAGCGTTGTTACAGGGGGCGTCGGCACCGGGGAGCTGTTTTTT
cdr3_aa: CSVVTGGVGTGELFF

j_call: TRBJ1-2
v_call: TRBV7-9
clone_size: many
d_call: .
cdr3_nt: TGTGCCAGCAGCTGGGACGGGAACTATGGCTACACCTTC
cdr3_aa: CASSWDGNYGYTF

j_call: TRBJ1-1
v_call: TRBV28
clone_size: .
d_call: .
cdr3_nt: TGTGCCAGCAGTTCCCCGGGGCATTGGAGCACTGAAGCTTTCTTT
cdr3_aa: CASSSPGHWSTEAFF

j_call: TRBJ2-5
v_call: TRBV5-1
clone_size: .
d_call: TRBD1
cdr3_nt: TGCGCCAGCAGTCTTGGGACAGGGGTAGAGACCCAGTACTTC
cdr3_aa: CASSLGTGVETQYF

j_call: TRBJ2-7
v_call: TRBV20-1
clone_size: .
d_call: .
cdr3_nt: TGCAGTGCTGGAGAATCCTACGAGCAGTACTTC
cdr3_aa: CSAGESYEQYF

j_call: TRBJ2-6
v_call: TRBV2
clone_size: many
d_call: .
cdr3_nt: TGTGCCAGCAGTGTAAAGGGGTCTGGGGCCAACGTCCTGACTTTC
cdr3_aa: CASSVKGSGANVLTF

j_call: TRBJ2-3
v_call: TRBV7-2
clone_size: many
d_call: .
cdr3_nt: TGTGCCACCTCGGATGGGGGGCTCGGGACAGATACGCAGTATTTT
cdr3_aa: CATSDGGLGTDTQYF

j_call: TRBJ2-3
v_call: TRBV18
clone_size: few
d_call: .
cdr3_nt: TGTGCCAGCTCACCACCGTCCATTACAGATACGCAGTATTTT
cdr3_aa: CASSPPSITDTQYF

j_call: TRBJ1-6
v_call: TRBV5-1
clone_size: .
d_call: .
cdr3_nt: TGCGCCAGCAGCTTAACTCCTGAAGGCAGGAATTCACCCCTCCACTTT
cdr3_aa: CASSLTPEGRNSPLHF

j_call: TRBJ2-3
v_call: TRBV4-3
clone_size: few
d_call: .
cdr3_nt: TGCGCCAGCAGCCAAGGCGGGGGCCCGCCGAAAGATACGCAGTATTTT
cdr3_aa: CASSQGGGPPKDTQYF

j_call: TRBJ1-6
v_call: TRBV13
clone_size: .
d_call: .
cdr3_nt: TGTGCCAGTGCTCCTTACTCCTATAATTCACCCCTCCACTTT
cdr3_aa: CASAPYSYNSPLHF

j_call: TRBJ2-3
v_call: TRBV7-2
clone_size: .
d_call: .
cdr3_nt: TGTGCCAGCAGCTTCGGGCAGGGGATCCACAATACGCAGTATTTT
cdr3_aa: CASSFGQGIHNTQYF

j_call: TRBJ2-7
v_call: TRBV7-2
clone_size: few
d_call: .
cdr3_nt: TGTGCCAGCAGCCACAAATGGGAACGGACCTCCTACGAGCAGTACTTC
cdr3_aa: CASSHKWERTSYEQYF

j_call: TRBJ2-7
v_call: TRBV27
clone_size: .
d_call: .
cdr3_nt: TGTGCCAGCAGTTCCCAACGACAGGTGAACTACGAGCAGTACTTC
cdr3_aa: CASSSQRQVNYEQYF

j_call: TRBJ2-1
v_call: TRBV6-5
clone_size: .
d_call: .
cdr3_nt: TGTGCCAGCAGTTACGGCAACCCAGGGGACGGTGAGCAGTTCTTC
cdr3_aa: CASSYGNPGDGEQFF

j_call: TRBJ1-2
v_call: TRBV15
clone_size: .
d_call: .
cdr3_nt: TGTGCCACCAGCAGAGATGGGGGTGGCTACACCTTC
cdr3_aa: CATSRDGGGYTF

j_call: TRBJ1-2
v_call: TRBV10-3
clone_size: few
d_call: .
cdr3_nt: TGTGCCATCAGTGCGGTGGGGACCTATGGCTACACCTTC
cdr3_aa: CAISAVGTYGYTF

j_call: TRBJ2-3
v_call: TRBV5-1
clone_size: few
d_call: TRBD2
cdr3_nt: TGCGCCAGCAGCAACGGGGGGGTCACAGATACGCAGTATTTT
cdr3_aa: CASSNGGVTDTQYF

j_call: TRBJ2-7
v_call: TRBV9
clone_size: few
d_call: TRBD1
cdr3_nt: TGTGCCAGCAGCGGAGCGACCCCCGGGACAGGGAACTACGAGCAGTACTTC
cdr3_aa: CASSGATPGTGNYEQYF

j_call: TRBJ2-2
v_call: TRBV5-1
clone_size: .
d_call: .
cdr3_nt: TGCGCCAGCAGGGAAGGGGAATTCACCGGGGAGCTGTTTTTT
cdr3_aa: CASREGEFTGELFF

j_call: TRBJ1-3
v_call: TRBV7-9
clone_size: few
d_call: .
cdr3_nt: TGTGCCAGCAGCTTAGTGGTGAGGGAGGACTCTGGAAACACCATATATTTT
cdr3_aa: CASSLVVREDSGNTIYF

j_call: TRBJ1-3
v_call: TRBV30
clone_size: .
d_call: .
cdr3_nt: TGTGCCTGGAGTGTCCCTAATCACAGGGACTCTGGAAACACCATATATTTT
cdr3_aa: CAWSVPNHRDSGNTIYF

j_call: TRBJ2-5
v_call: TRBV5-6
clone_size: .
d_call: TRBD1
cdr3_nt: TGTGCCAGCAGCAATGGACAGGGCCCTCAAGAGACCCAGTACTTC
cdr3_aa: CASSNGQGPQETQYF

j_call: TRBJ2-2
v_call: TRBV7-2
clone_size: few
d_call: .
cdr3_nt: TGTGCCAGCAGCTTAGATCCGACCGGGGAGCTGTTTTTT
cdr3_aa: CASSLDPTGELFF

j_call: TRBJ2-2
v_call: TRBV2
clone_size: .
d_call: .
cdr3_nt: TGTGCCAGCTCCCCTTTTGTCGGGGAGCTGTTTTTT
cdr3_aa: CASSPFVGELFF

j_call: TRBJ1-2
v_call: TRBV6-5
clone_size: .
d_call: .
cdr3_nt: TGTGCCAGCAGTTACTCCGCAGGTGCCTATGGCTACACCTTC
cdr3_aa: CASSYSAGAYGYTF

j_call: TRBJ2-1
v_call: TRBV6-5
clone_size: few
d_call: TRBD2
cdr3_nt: TGTGCCAGCAGAGCGGGACCTAGGAATGAGCAGTTCTTC
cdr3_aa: CASRAGPRNEQFF

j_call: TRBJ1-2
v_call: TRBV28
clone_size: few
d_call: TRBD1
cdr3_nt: TGTGCCAGCAGGATCAGACAGGGGATGTCCGGTGGCTACACCTTC
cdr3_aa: CASRIRQGMSGGYTF

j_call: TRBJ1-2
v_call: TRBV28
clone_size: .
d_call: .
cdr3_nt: TGTGCCAGCAGTTTATGGGGGACACCGAACTATGGCTACACCTTC
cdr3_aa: CASSLWGTPNYGYTF

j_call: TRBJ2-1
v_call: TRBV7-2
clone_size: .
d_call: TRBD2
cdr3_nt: TGTGCCAGCAGCCCACCGGGACTAGCGGGGAGTAATGAGCAGTTCTTC
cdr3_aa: CASSPPGLAGSNEQFF

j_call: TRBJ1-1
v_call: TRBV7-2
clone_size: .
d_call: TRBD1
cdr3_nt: TGTGCCAGCAGCCGACAGGGTGGGAACACTGAAGCTTTCTTT
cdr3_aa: CASSRQGGNTEAFF

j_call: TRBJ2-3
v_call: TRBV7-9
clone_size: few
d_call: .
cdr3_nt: TGTGCCAGCAGCTTAGGTGGCAATCCAGATACGCAGTATTTT
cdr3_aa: CASSLGGNPDTQYF

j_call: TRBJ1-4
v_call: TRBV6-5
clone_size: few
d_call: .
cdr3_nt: TGTGCCAGCAGTTACTCAACAGGGAAGGAAAAACTGTTTTTT
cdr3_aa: CASSYSTGKEKLFF

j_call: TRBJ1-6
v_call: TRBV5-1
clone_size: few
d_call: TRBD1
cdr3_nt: TGCGCCAGCAGCCCCGGGGACGACAGGGACCTCCACTTT
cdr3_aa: CASSPGDDRDLHF

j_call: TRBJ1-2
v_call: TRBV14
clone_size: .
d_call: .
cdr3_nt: TGTGCCAGCAGCCAAGATCGAACGGGGGACTATGGCTACACCTTC
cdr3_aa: CASSQDRTGDYGYTF